This T cell receptor beta chain is drawn from a study of blood T cell repertoires in COVID-19. CDR3 length equals 14 residues. V lost 2 bases and J 0 bases, leaving 8 bases between the germline ends. Germline assignment: CDR1 SGHDN and CDR2 FVKESK. Produced via immunoSEQ multiplex PCR; TCRdb's table is partial and in-frame only. The profile shows more than 95,000 clones, 70% to 85% of them singletons. Sequencing was done on a sample of peripheral blood. The origin of this receptor is a woman of 80 years or more with active or convalescent COVID-19. The chain employs TRBV14 and TRBJ2-7, with D possibly matching TRBD1 (5 bases). Written as DNA, the CDR3 is TGTGCCAGCAGCCAAACCGACAGCTCCTACGAGCAGTACTTC. This encodes CASSQTDSSYEQYF.